This T cell receptor beta chain was found in a study of cytomegalovirus exposure and HLA in healthy donors (dated by TCRdb to 2017 to 2019). Concerning the study at large: In an earlier analysis of around 540 of the donors, roughly 300 Gb of sequence data and 117 million unique TCR beta sequences from some 170 million T cells were reported. HLA typing covered class I and class II loci at four-digit resolution. The study combined high-throughput TCR immunosequencing, statistical association of individual TCRs with disease status, and machine learning to predict cytomegalovirus infection status. Every repertoire in the discovery cohort had been generated on one and the same sequencing platform. The number of typed donors differed by locus: about 620-640 for A, B, C, DRB1 and DQB1; about 520 for DQA1; 606 for DPA1; and around 450 for DPB1. The study aimed to test whether cataloging public T cell receptors could reveal signatures of past pathogen exposure. Donor age, sex, ethnicity and CMV serostatus were compiled alongside the repertoire data. In an earlier analysis of 587 of the donors, high-throughput TCR beta sequencing was used to judge whether each TCR beta V gene segment behaved as functional or pseudogenic. Along with the roughly 700-subject first cohort, a separate validation cohort of some 130 different subjects was used. A later analysis re-examined previously published TCR beta repertoires from more than 650 donors and added high-resolution HLA genotyping to investigate patterns of TCR occurrence. The study used immunosequencing to profile the T cell repertoires of 666 subjects and linked those repertoires to cytomegalovirus serostatus. Among over 350 genotyped donors of the cohort, an average of 235,054 unique TCR beta nucleotide sequences were sequenced per donor, around a sixth of them non-productive. Of the roughly 390 genotyped donors, 80% to 90% were placed in the genetic ancestry cluster associated with self-reported Caucasian donors. Roughly 5 DR-DQ haplotypes were handled as single units for association and clustering, since linkage in the cohort was strong. Rather than drawing on any new phenotypic data, the later analysis identified candidate immune exposures from TCR beta sequences and the way those sequences occurred across donors. In a later genetic analysis, genome-wide SNP genotypes for about 55% of the 666 donors were used, and that subset was treated as a discovery cohort. An early release covering about 600 HLA-typed donors comprised 250 to 350 gigabases of sequencing data and approximately 85 million unique TCR sequences.

The cohort comprised 670 or so healthy bone marrow donors. At the time of sampling, every cohort member was nominally healthy, though immune exposures that went unrecorded were likely present. The donor was CMV seropositive and belonged to the group of 250 to 300 seropositive cohort members. Every donor gave a peripheral blood sample, and the peripheral blood mononuclear cells from that sample were used for TCR beta sequencing. The Qiagen DNeasy Blood Extraction Kit was used to extract genomic DNA from the blood cell samples. Preparation of the library involved the immunoSEQ multiplex PCR assay. The multiplex PCR relied on a mix of 60 forward primers for TCR Vbeta segments and 13 reverse primers for TCR Jbeta segments. The CDR3 region of rearranged TCR beta genes was amplified from genomic DNA by a multiplex PCR assay. On the Illumina HiSeq System, the amplified TCR beta libraries were sequenced as 87-base-pair reads. On the study's bioinformatics: In a later analysis, 77 million or so unique TCR beta chains were counted across the 650 to 700 repertoires, and about 10 million of these chains were shared by at least two donors. Raw reads were error-corrected and collapsed into unique sequences by a nearest-neighbor algorithm in which closely related sequences were merged to remove PCR and sequencing errors. CDR3 sequences were aligned to IMGT reference sequences to assign V, D and J gene segments. For a sequence to be retained, a match of at least six nucleotides was required to both a V gene segment and a J gene segment. A rearrangement counted as productive if the CDR3 had no stop codons and remained in frame with V and J, and every other rearrangement counted as non-productive. CDR3 was defined by IMGT convention, running from the second conserved V-encoded cysteine to the conserved J-encoded phenylalanine. Sequences without an unambiguous match to a single V gene segment were excluded from the earlier analysis of almost 600 of the donors. In an earlier analysis of several hundred of the donors, V segments were called functional above 56.7% productive rearrangements and were called segregating when the between-donor standard deviation exceeded 5%. To diagnose cytomegalovirus status from the catalog of TCR beta chain sequences, a statistical classification framework was built. In a later analysis, TCR nucleotide sequences were compared against IMGT/GENE-DB human TR gene sequences so that V and J genes could be assigned. Using the TCRdist pipeline, a later analysis assigned CDR3 sequences along with most-parsimonious VDJ recombination scenarios. In a later analysis, every TCR beta chain was defined by the combination of its CDR3 amino acid sequence and its V-gene family, and reads without a unique V-gene family were dropped. A later analysis removed roughly 590 highly shared, low-generation-probability nucleotide sequences to deal with suspected cross-contamination and a sequencing artifact. In a later analysis, a clonal expansion index for each public chain was calculated from normalized within-repertoire ranks of inferred template counts. Generation probabilities in a later analysis came from a VDJ recombination model fitted to out-of-frame rearrangements, and those results were checked against IGoR. In a later analysis, hypergeometric tests were used to score TCR-TCR, TCR-HLA and TCR-CMV co-occurrence, with a repertoire-size bias correction applied to TCR pairs. In a later analysis, false discovery rates were estimated by permuting HLA or CMV assignments 20 times. In a later analysis, co-occurring TCRs were grouped using DBSCAN, and TCRdist sequence similarity was added for clustering within HLA-allele-positive subsets. Co-occurrence clustering excluded repertoires with fewer than 30,000 or more than 120,000 public chains, plus five with anomalous nucleotide sharing. TCRdb carries this immuneACCESS record with in-frame sequences only. Its versions omit some clonotypes, under half of them owing to an unresolved V gene in the studies checked, with the rest unexplained. That table is the source of V, J and clone size, and D and trimming were worked out from the DNA. This sample is represented by under 200,000 clones; about 80% of them were singletons. Approximately 2.3% of the sample belongs to the ten largest clones.

As to this clone: What this receptor recognizes is not known. No base-level quality is on record; no much larger clone is a single base apart.

General findings and caveats noted by the study authors: Roughly uniform sequencing depth across donors was assumed in presence/absence analyses, although this assumption may not hold. According to a later analysis, parvovirus B19, influenza, CMV and Epstein-Barr virus appeared linked to several top co-occurrence clusters. In this cohort, only TCR beta chains were sequenced, and detectable features were limited by the absence of alpha or paired-chain data. In an earlier analysis of approximately 590 of the donors, most TCR beta V segments appeared in productive rearrangements about 87% or about 30% of the time, broadly matching IMGT annotations. Compared with equally common non-associated chains, HLA-associated TCR beta chains in a later analysis were more clonally expanded and had lower generation probabilities. A further reported finding was that TCR beta sequences accurately predicted the HLA-A and HLA-B alleles for most subjects in the first cohort. Because the 87-base-pair reads could not distinguish some IMGT-functional V segments, including TRBV6-2 and TRBV6-3, those segments were excluded. Most TCR sequences were seen in very few donors, while some public TCRs were found in many individuals. A later genetic analysis reported fewer N-insertions in productive TCRs among donors in an Asian-associated ancestry cluster than the 666-donor mean. Cytomegalovirus status was reported to be diagnosed by the classifier with high specificity and sensitivity in both the original and validation cohorts. In a later analysis, most CMV-associated TCR beta chains were found to appear HLA-restricted, with HLA associations seemingly driven largely by CMV exposure. At a false discovery rate of 0.05, a later analysis linked about 17,000 TCR beta sequences to specific HLA alleles. In vitro tests confirmed that three of the cytomegalovirus-associated TCR beta chains recognize cytomegalovirus antigens. Assigning TCR associations to individual alleles was difficult when HLA alleles, especially DR and DQ, strongly co-occurred. The authors suggested that the approach could potentially be extended to other disease states and immunological phenotypes. For the cohort, immune exposure information was limited to CMV serostatus. In a later analysis, the rate of TCR association differed among HLA loci, with DRB1 alleles having the most associated TCRs and HLA-C alleles having the fewest. Because counts were too low, under 20 rarely observed V segments, including chromosome 9 orphons, were left out of the earlier analysis of over 550 of the donors. In a later genetic analysis, a missense DCLRE1C variant was associated with V-gene and J-gene trimming of TCR beta chains, and the association was replicated in an independent cohort. Linkage disequilibrium might explain the correlated functional status among segregating V segments, but an unknown experimental factor could not be ruled out. A total of fewer than 200 TCR beta chains were listed by the study as associated with cytomegalovirus. The sequencing pipeline was judged likely to have produced a cluster of highly shared sequence variants as a technical artifact. Because HLA typing was missing for some donors at each locus, association tests included only the typed subset.

V was cut back by 3 bases and J by 0 bases, leaving a gap of 8 bases between them. The CDR3 holds 15 amino acids from the cysteine to the phenylalanine. Solely the CDR3 DNA is kept, with 45 bases framed from the first base. Reading the germline V gene gives CDR1 KGHSH and CDR2 LQKENI. Source material: PBMCs. The chain is assembled from TRBV18 and TRBJ2-2; no confident D gene assignment can be made. This receptor was identified in a man between 50 and 59 years old in good health and CMV-seropositive. The CDR3 region has the sequence CASSPGEANTGELFF. The sequenced DNA is TGTGCCAGCTCACCGGGTGAGGCGAACACCGGGGAGCTGTTTTTT.